The 14 T cell receptor beta chains given below trace back to one sample, sequenced in a study of human T cells and chemical hapten exposure. Documented time point: patch test 2, 6 weeks after DPC sensitization. Treatment given: therapeutic diphenylcyclopropenone sensitization with weekly scalp DPC. TCRdb recomputed calls from the RACE reads with MiXCR, one row per CDR3 protein. This table holds roughly 380,000 distinct CDR3 sequences, about 6% found once. Sequences were derived from whole blood, sampled in connection with sensitization to the hapten diphenylcyclopropenone (DPC). Every receptor here comes from a woman in her late teens or twenties with alopecia areata. Some clones in this sample may be carry-over from other donors' samples.

This rearrangement joins TRBV7-9 to TRBJ2-7; D possibly uses TRBD1 or TRBD2 (5 bases each). The V gene lost 3 bases and the J gene lost 3 bases, with 18 bases spanning the gap. The CDR3 length is 16 residues. Germline V gene sequence: CDR1 SEHNR, CDR2 FQNEAQ (reference sequence). CDR3: CASSFPTAGDRYEQYF. The CDR3 DNA sequence: TGTGCCAGCAGCTTCCCAACCGCCGGGGACCGCTACGAGCAGTACTTC.

The chain couples TRBV6-5 to TRBJ1-6; the D is unclear. The V end lost 7 bases, the J end lost 3 bases, and 13 bases lay between the germline ends. The CDR3 runs to 15 residues. Germline assignment: CDR1 MNHEY and CDR2 SVGAGI. The CDR3 bases are TGTGCCAGCACCTCCGGAGACTACTATAATTCACCCCTCCACTTT. It encodes CASTSGDYYNSPLHF.

The table lists this clonotype with many counts. The chain links TRBV6-2 or TRBV6-3 to TRBJ1-1, with TRBD1 as a possible D gene (5 bases). Germline V CDR1 and CDR2: MNHEY, SVGEGT. The CDR3 is made up of 10 amino acids. V dropped 11 bases and J dropped 7 bases, with 11 bases sitting between them. This CDR3 reads CAAGRGEAFF. The CDR3 DNA reads TGTGCCGCCGGGAGGGGTGAAGCTTTCTTT.

This clonotype was recorded many times. The chain uses TRBV29-1 and TRBJ1-1; 8 positions agree with TRBD1. The J segment lost 10 bases and the V segment lost 6 bases, leaving 13 bases of the junction unmatched. The CDR3 runs to 13 residues. Germline values: CDR1 SQVTM, CDR2 ANQGSEA. CDR3 protein: CSVTWTGQTGAFF. DNA of the CDR3: TGCAGCGTGACGTGGACAGGGCAAACCGGAGCTTTCTTT.

This clonotype came up many times. This chain uses TRBV7-2 with TRBJ1-1, with a weak D call TRBD1 (5 bases). The CDR3 has 14 amino acids. With 3 bases removed from V and 2 bases from J, the gap between germline ends came to 10 bases. Germline V CDR1 and CDR2: SGHTA, FQGNSA. The CDR3 sequence: CASSLGPGNTEAFF. The CDR3 region has the DNA TGTGCCAGCAGCTTGGGACCCGGAAACACTGAAGCTTTCTTT.

This clonotype was seen many times. The V and J genes are TRBV7-3 and TRBJ2-6; D remains unclear. The CDR3 contains 15 residues. V lost 6 bases and J lost 0, with 9 bases in between. Germline CDR1 is SGHTA and CDR2 is FQGTGA. CDR3 sequence: CASSSQSSGANVLTF. CDR3 DNA sequence: TGTGCCAGCAGTTCCCAGAGCTCTGGGGCCAACGTCCTGACTTTC.

This chain connects TRBV12-3 or TRBV12-4 to TRBJ1-6; the D gene is possibly TRBD1 (6 bases). V lost 3 bases, J lost 8 bases, and 11 bases lay in between. The length of the CDR3 is 14 residues. CDR3 nucleotide sequence: TGTGCCAGCAGTTTTCAGGGGATCGATTCACCCCTCCACTTT. This encodes CASSFQGIDSPLHF.

This clonotype was counted many times. The chain combines TRBV5-4 with TRBJ2-1, with D possibly matching TRBD1 (5 bases). Between the trimmed V and J ends, which lost 4 bases and 6 bases, there was a span of 11 bases. There are 13 residues in the CDR3. In germline, CDR1 is SGHNT, CDR2 YYREEE (reference sequence). In nucleotides, the CDR3 is TGTGCCAGCAGCCCGCTGGACACCAATGAGCAGTTCTTC. It yields the protein CASSPLDTNEQFF. Based on the CDR3 plus reference TRBV5-4 and TRBJ2-1, the full variable domain is ETGVTQSPTHLIKTRGQQVTLRCSSQSGHNTVSWYQQALGQGPQFIFQYYREEENGRGNFPPRFSGLQFPNYSSELNVNALELDDSALYLCASSPLDTNEQFFGPGTRLTVL.

This clonotype appeared a few times. The V gene is TRBV13, the J gene TRBJ2-5; D not certain. The V gene's germline CDR1 is PRHDT and CDR2 FYEKMQ (reference sequence). V dropped 0 bases and J dropped 3 bases, with 8 bases sitting between them. The CDR3 runs 14 residues. The CDR3: CASSLGSREETQYF. DNA of the CDR3: TGTGCCAGCAGCTTAGGCAGTAGGGAAGAGACCCAGTACTTC. The variable domain in full, completed from reference TRBV13 and TRBJ2-5, reads AAGVIQSPRHLIKEKRETATLKCYPIPRHDTVYWYQQGPGQDPQFLISFYEKMQSDKGSIPDRFSAQQFSDYHSELNMSSLELGDSALYFCASSLGSREETQYFGPGTRLLVL.

The rearrangement links TRBV4-2 to TRBJ2-7; 9 nucleotides align to TRBD2. The CDR3 spans 15 residues. V was clipped by 1 base and J by 5 bases; unmatched bases: 6. CDR1 and CDR2 (germline): LGHNA, YNFKEQ. CDR3 sequence reads: CASSQVGSGGNEQYF. DNA for the CDR3: TGTGCCAGCAGCCAAGTAGGTAGCGGGGGAAACGAGCAGTACTTC.

There are a few counts of this clonotype. The chain carries TRBV6-1 and TRBJ1-5; D not certain. CDR1 and CDR2 from the germline V gene are MNHNS and SASEGT. Between the trimmed V and J ends, which lost 8 bases and 4 bases, there was a span of 9 bases. The CDR3 extends over 12 amino acids. The CDR3 DNA reads TGTGCCAGCGCGGAGGCGAATCAGCCCCAGCATTTT. Translating it yields CASAEANQPQHF.

The V gene is TRBV21-1, the J gene TRBJ2-3; the table's D call TRBD1 went unverified against the DNA. TRBV21-1 is an annotated pseudogene. CDR3 size: 15 residues. CDR3 in amino acids: CASSPAGRLPDTQYF. In DNA, the CDR3 is TGTGCCAGCAGCCCAGCGGGGCGCCTTCCAGATACGCAGTATTTT.

The chain employs TRBV11-2 and TRBJ2-7; weak D call: TRBD1 (5 bases). Trimming removed 0 bases at V and 4 bases at J, with 10 bases between. Germline V gene lookup returns CDR1 SGHAT and CDR2 FQNNGV. CDR3 length: 14 residues. This chain's CDR3 is CASSLDPGKYEQYF. CDR3 DNA: TGTGCCAGCAGCTTAGATCCAGGGAAGTACGAGCAGTACTTC.

This clonotype was detected ten times or more. The rearrangement uses TRBV12-3 or TRBV12-4 and TRBJ1-1; D not resolved. The CDR3 is 18 residues long. Trimming removed 3 bases from V and 1 base from J, with 21 bases in between. In DNA, the CDR3 is TGTGCCAGCAGTTTCGGGTCCCCCTCCAAAGCGACGAACACTGAAGCTTTCTTT. Translation: CASSFGSPSKATNTEAFF.